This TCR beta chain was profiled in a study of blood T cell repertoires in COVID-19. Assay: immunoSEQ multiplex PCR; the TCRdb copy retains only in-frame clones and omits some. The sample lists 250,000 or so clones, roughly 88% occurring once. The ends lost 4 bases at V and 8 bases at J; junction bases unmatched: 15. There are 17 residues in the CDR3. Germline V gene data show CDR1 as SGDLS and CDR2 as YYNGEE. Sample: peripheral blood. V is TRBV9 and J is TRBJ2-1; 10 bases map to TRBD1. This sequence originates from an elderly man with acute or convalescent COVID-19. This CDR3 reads CASSPRTGGIKWDEQFF. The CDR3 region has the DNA TGTGCCAGCAGCCCTAGGACAGGGGGAATAAAGTGGGATGAGCAGTTCTTC.